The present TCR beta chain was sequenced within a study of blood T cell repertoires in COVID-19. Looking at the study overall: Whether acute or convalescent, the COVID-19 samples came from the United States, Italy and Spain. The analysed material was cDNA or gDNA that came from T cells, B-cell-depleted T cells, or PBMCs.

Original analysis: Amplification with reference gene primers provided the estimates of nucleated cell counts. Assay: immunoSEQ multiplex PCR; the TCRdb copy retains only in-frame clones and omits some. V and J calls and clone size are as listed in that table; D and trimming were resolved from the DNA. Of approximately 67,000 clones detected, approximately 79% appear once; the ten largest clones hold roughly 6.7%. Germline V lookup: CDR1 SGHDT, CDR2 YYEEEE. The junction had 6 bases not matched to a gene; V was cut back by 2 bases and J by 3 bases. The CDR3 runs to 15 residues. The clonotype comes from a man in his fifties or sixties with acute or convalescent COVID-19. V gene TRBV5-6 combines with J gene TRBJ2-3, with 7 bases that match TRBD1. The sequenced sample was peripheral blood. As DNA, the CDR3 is TGTGCCAGCAGCTTCCCCAGGGGGATGACAGATACGCAGTATTTT. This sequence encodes CASSFPRGMTDTQYF. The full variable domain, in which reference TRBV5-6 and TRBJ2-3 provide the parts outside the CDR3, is DAGVTQSPTHLIKTRGQQVTLRCSPKSGHDTVSWYQQALGQGPQFIFQYYEEEERQRGNFPDRFSGHQFPNYSSELNVNALLLGDSALYLCASSFPRGMTDTQYFGPGTRLTVL.